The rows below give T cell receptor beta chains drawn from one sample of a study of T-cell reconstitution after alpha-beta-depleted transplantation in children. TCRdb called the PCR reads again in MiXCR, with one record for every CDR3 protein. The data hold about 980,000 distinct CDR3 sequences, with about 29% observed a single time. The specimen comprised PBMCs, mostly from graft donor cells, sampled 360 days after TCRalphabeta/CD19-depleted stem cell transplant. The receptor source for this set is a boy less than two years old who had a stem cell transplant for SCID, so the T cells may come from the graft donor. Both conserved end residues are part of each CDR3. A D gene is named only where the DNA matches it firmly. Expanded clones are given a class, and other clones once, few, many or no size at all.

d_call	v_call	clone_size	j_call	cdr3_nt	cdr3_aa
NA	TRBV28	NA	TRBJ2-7	TGTGCCAGCAGCCAGAGATTAGGGGGTGAGCAGTACTTC	CASSQRLGGEQYF
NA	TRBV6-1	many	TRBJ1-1	TGTGCCAGCTCACGGGGGGTGAACACTGAAGCTTTCTTT	CASSRGVNTEAFF
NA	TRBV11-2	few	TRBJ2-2	TGTGCCAGCAGCTTAGACCGGGTACCCGGGGAGCTGTTTTTT	CASSLDRVPGELFF
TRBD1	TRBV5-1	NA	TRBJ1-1	TGCGCCAGCAGCTTCGAACCACAGGGGTTGAGCACTGAAGCTTTCTTT	CASSFEPQGLSTEAFF
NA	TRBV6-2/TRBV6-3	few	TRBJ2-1	TGTGCCAGCAGTTACTCGACAGGAACCTACAATGAGCAGTTCTTC	CASSYSTGTYNEQFF
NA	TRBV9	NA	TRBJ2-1	TGTGCCAGCAGCCCTTTAATGGGTGAGCAGTTCTTC	CASSPLMGEQFF
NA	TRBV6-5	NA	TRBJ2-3	TGTGCCAGCAGTTACTCGGGCCAGCTCACAGATACGCAGTATTTT	CASSYSGQLTDTQYF
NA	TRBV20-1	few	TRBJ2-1	TGCAGTGCTAGAGATCCCCCCTACAATGAGCAGTTCTTC	CSARDPPYNEQFF
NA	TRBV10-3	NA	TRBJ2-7	TGTGCCATCAGTGACCGGGGTGACTCCTACGAGCAGTACTTC	CAISDRGDSYEQYF
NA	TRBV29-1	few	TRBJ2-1	TGCAGCGTCGCCAGAGCACAAGAGCAGTTCTTC	CSVARAQEQFF
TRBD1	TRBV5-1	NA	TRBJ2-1	TGCGCCAGCAGCCCGGGGACAGGGGTATTGAATGAGCAGTTCTTC	CASSPGTGVLNEQFF
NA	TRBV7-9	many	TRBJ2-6	TGTGCCAGCAGCGAACGAACAGGGACTGGGGCCAACGTCCTGACTTTC	CASSERTGTGANVLTF
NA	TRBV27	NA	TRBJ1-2	TGTGCCAGCGGGGCGAGGGGCTATGGCTACACCTTC	CASGARGYGYTF
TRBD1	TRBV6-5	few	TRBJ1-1	TGTGCCAGCAGTTACTACCCCCGGGACAGACTTATGAACACTGAAGCTTTCTTT	CASSYYPRDRLMNTEAFF
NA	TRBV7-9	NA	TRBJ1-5	TGTGCCAGCAGCCCCGGGGGGTGGGACAATCAGCCCCAGCATTTT	CASSPGGWDNQPQHF
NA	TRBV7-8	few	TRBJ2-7	TGTGCCAGCAGCGGATCAATAGCAGGGATGCAGCAGTACTTC	CASSGSIAGMQQYF
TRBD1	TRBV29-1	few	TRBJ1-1	TGCAGCGTTGGGGGCGGAAGGGACAGGAACACTGAAGCTTTCTTT	CSVGGGRDRNTEAFF
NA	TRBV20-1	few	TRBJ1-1	TGCAGTGCTCGTATATTGGGACCGAACACTGAAGCTTTCTTT	CSARILGPNTEAFF
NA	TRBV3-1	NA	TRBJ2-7	TGTGCCAGCAGCCAACTAGGGGCGCATGAAAACGAGCAGTACTTC	CASSQLGAHENEQYF
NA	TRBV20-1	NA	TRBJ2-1	TGCAGTGCTTTCCCCCCTCAGGGGAGCTCCTACAATGAGCAGTTCTTC	CSAFPPQGSSYNEQFF
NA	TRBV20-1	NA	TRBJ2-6	TGCAGTGCTAGCGAGACAGCCTTCACTGGGGCCAACGTCCTGACTTTC	CSASETAFTGANVLTF
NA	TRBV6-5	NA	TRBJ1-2	TGTGCCAGCAGTTACTCGTACAGTAACTATGGCTACACCTTC	CASSYSYSNYGYTF
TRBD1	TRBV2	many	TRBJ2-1	TGTGCCAGCACGGAACAGGGGGATTACAATGAGCAGTTCTTC	CASTEQGDYNEQFF
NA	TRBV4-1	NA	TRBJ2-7	TGCGCCAGCAGCCACGACAGCTCCTACGAGCAGTACTTC	CASSHDSSYEQYF
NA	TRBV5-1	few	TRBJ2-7	TGCGCCAGCATGGGATCTTCCTACGAGCAGTACTTC	CASMGSSYEQYF
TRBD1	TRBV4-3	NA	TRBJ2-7	TGCGCCAGCAGCCAAGATTTGGGAGGGACAGGGATACGAGAGCAGTACTTC	CASSQDLGGTGIREQYF
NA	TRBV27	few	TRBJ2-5	TGTGCCAGCAGCCGGCAGGGGATACTCCAGCAGACCCAGTACTTC	CASSRQGILQQTQYF
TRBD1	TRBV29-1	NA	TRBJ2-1	TGCAGCGTTGCTCCGGGACAGGGTAAGAATGAGCAGTTCTTC	CSVAPGQGKNEQFF
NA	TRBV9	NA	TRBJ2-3	TGTGCCAGCAGCCCCCAAGGGTACAGAACAGATACGCAGTATTTT	CASSPQGYRTDTQYF
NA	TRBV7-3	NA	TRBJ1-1	TGTGCCAGCAGCGCAGGGATCCCAGGCACTGAAGCTTTCTTT	CASSAGIPGTEAFF
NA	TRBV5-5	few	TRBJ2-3	TGTGCCAGCAGCCCCAGGGCCCCCGAGGCGGATACGCAGTATTTT	CASSPRAPEADTQYF
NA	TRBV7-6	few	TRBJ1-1	TGTGCCAGCACCCCCGGGGGTGGCTGGAGGAACACTGAAGCTTTCTTT	CASTPGGGWRNTEAFF
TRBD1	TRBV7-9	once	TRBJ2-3	TGTGCCAGCAGCGAACAGGGGGCGAAGAGCACAGATACGCAGTATTTT	CASSEQGAKSTDTQYF
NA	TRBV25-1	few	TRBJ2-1	TGTGCCAGCAGTGAATTGAGCGCATCCTACAATGAGCAGTTCTTC	CASSELSASYNEQFF
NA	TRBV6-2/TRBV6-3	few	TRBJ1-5	TGTGCCAGCAGTTACTCGACCCGGAGCTCCAGCAATCAGCCCCAGCATTTT	CASSYSTRSSSNQPQHF
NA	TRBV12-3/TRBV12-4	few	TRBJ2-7	TGTGCCAGCAGTCCCCCGGTAGGCAGCTCCTACGAGCAGTACTTC	CASSPPVGSSYEQYF
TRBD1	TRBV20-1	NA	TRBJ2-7	TGCAGTGCTAGAGATCGGGGACAGGGGGGCTACGAGCAGTACTTC	CSARDRGQGGYEQYF
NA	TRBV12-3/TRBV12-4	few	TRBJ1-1	TGTGCCAGCAGTTTAAAGAGGGACACTGAAGCTTTCTTT	CASSLKRDTEAFF
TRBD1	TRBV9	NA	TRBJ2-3	TGTGCCAGCAGCGTAGGGGGACAGGCTAGCACAGATACGCAGTATTTT	CASSVGGQASTDTQYF
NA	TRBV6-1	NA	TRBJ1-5	TGTGCCAGCAGTGTTTCCGTCGGGCAGCCCCAGCATTTT	CASSVSVGQPQHF
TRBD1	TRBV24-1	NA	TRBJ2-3	TGTGCCACCAGTGATCGCCGTCGGGACAGGCCCAACGGGGATACGCAGTATTTT	CATSDRRRDRPNGDTQYF
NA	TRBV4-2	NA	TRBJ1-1	TGTGCCAGCAGCCAAGGAATGGTGTGGTCTGAAGCTTTCTTT	CASSQGMVWSEAFF